Shown below are 16 T cell receptor beta chains from a single sample sequenced in a study of cytomegalovirus exposure and HLA in healthy donors (dated by TCRdb to 2016 to 2017). Library preparation employed the immunoSEQ multiplex PCR assay. The multiplex PCR relied on a mix of 60 forward primers for TCR Vbeta segments and 13 reverse primers for TCR Jbeta segments. Not all clones reach the TCRdb copy of this immuneACCESS table, which keeps in-frame sequences only. Checked studies attribute under half of the gap to unresolved V genes and leave the rest unexplained. The table for this sample lists about 200,000 clones; 82% of them were counted only once. About 0.094% of the sample lies in the top ten. The sample was PBMCs. Source of these receptors: a boy between 2 and 10 years old in good health and CMV-seronegative.

The chain joins TRBV13 to TRBJ2-1, with 11 positions matching TRBD2. Trimming took 2 bases from V and 7 from J; bases not matched to a gene: 4. Germline lookup yields CDR1 PRHDT and CDR2 FYEKMQ (reference sequence). The CDR3 extends over 15 amino acids. Here the CDR3 DNA reads TGTGCCAGCAGCTTACTAGCGGGGGGAATTAATGAGCAGTTCTTC. Protein sequence: CASSLLAGGINEQFF.

The J gene is TRBJ2-7, the V gene TRBV7-6, with D tentatively TRBD2 (7 bases). This CDR3 contains 16 residues. CDR1 is SGHVS and CDR2 is FNYEAQ in the germline V gene. V lost 1 base and J 2 bases, leaving 15 bases between the germline ends. As DNA, the CDR3 is TGTGCCAGCAGCTTAGGAGGGGGGGCCCGCACCTACGAGCAGTACTTC. Translated: CASSLGGGARTYEQYF.

The chain couples TRBV7-2 to TRBJ1-6; no definite D call. The V and J ends lost 5 bases and 1 base respectively, with 12 bases between them. Germline CDR1 and CDR2: SGHTA and FQGNSA. The CDR3 covers 16 residues. The CDR3 is CASSRPGGSYNSPLHF. As DNA, the CDR3 is TGTGCCAGCAGCCGCCCCGGCGGGTCCTATAATTCACCCCTCCACTTT.

V and J are TRBV7-9 and TRBJ1-4; D gene unclear. Trimming cost V 7 bases and J 7 bases, with 22 bases left between them. The germline V gene has CDR1 SEHNR and CDR2 FQNEAQ (reference sequence). The CDR3 is 16 residues long. The DNA for the CDR3 is TGTGCCAGCAAATCGAGGTTCTCGTTTCGGGGTGAAAAACTGTTTTTT. Translating it yields CASKSRFSFRGEKLFF.

The chain employs TRBV5-1 and TRBJ1-2, with TRBD1 identical over 8 bases. J gave up 5 bases and V 4 bases, and 10 bases lay outside the gene matches. Germline lookup yields CDR1 SGHRS and CDR2 YFSETQ. The CDR3 is 15 amino acids. The CDR3 loop reads CASSPGQGVGYGYTF. CDR3 DNA sequence: TGCGCCAGCAGCCCCGGACAGGGAGTAGGATATGGCTACACCTTC.

The chain has TRBV7-3 and TRBJ2-3; D is perhaps TRBD2 (5 bases). This CDR3 has 18 amino acids. Germline V gene sequence: CDR1 SGHTA, CDR2 FQGTGA. V was clipped by 1 base and J by 0 bases, with 17 bases between them. CDR3 sequence: CASSLRAGPGGSTDTQYF. For the CDR3, the DNA is TGTGCCAGCAGCTTAAGGGCCGGCCCTGGCGGGAGCACAGATACGCAGTATTTT.

The chain links TRBV5-1 to TRBJ1-5; the match to TRBD1 covers 8 bases. The CDR3 loop spans 15 amino acids. Losses at the gene ends were 4 bases for V and 3 bases for J; bases not matched to a gene: 6. CDR1 and CDR2 (germline): SGHRS, YFSETQ. CDR3 loop: CASSPSTGDNQPQHF. In DNA, the CDR3 is TGCGCCAGCAGCCCCTCGACAGGGGACAATCAGCCCCAGCATTTT.

The chain combines TRBV7-8 with TRBJ2-5; TRBD2 matches at 9 bases. The germline V gene has CDR1 SGHVS and CDR2 FQNEAQ. The CDR3 consists of 15 residues. V dropped 1 base and J dropped 4; count of bases not matched to a gene: 4. Here the CDR3 reads CASSLVAGEGETQYF. CDR3 in DNA: TGTGCCAGCAGCTTAGTAGCGGGGGAAGGAGAGACCCAGTACTTC.

This clone occurred once. DNA for the CDR3: TGCACCAGCGGGTTTAGGGGAGACAGGCCGAATCAGCCCCAGCATTTT. It specifies CTSGFRGDRPNQPQHF. V and J are TRBV1 and TRBJ1-5; the table calls TRBD1, which could not be checked here. TRBV1 is tagged as a pseudogene. This CDR3 region has 16 residues.

This chain connects TRBV5-6 to TRBJ1-6, with D unclear. V lost 0 bases to trimming and J lost 9 bases, with 7 bases between them. CDR3 length: 13 amino acids. The V gene's germline CDR1 is SGHDT and CDR2 YYEEEE. The CDR3, as DNA: TGTGCCAGCAGCTTGGAGAGAGGTTCACCCCTCCACTTT. Its translation: CASSLERGSPLHF.

This clone was recorded a few times. The chain couples TRBV21-1 to TRBJ1-2. TRBV21-1 is labeled a pseudogene. This CDR3 is built from 16 residues. The CDR3 protein is CASSKAQGREDYGYTF. DNA of the CDR3: TGTGCCAGCAGCAAAGCGCAAGGGAGGGAAGACTATGGCTACACCTTC.

The chain combines TRBV6-4 with TRBJ1-5; D not resolved. There are 12 residues in the CDR3. Trimming stripped 7 bases from V and 6 bases from J, with 10 bases between. CDR1 is MRHNA and CDR2 is SNTAGT in the germline V gene. The DNA for the CDR3 is TGTGCCAGCAAACGGGTAAGTCAGCCCCAGCATTTT. Protein sequence: CASKRVSQPQHF.

V is TRBV6-1 and J is TRBJ2-5; D may be TRBD1 (5 bases). The CDR3 is 12 residues long. Germline V gene sequence: CDR1 MNHNS, CDR2 SASEGT. The ends were cut back, 3 bases at V and 9 bases at J, with 11 bases in the middle. The CDR3 sequence: CASSDYRFSQYF. CDR3 DNA: TGTGCCAGCAGTGACTACAGGTTCTCCCAGTACTTC.

The chain joins TRBV5-1 to TRBJ2-7, with 11 bases fitting TRBD2. CDR1 and CDR2 from the germline V gene are SGHRS and YFSETQ. The CDR3 has 16 amino acids. After removal of 4 bases from V and 3 bases from J, the junction contained 9 bases not matched to a gene. CDR3 region: CASSILLAGANYEQYF. In nucleotides, the CDR3 is TGCGCCAGCAGCATCCTACTAGCGGGGGCGAACTACGAGCAGTACTTC.

V usage is TRBV5-4 and J usage is TRBJ2-1; tentatively, D is TRBD2 (6 bases). V was clipped by 5 bases and J by 1 base, with 13 bases between them. The CDR3 has 15 amino acids. Germline V gives CDR1 SGHNT, CDR2 YYREEE (reference sequence). CDR3 in amino acids: CASSYGGRSYNEQFF. CDR3 sequence (DNA): TGTGCCAGCAGTTACGGGGGACGGTCCTACAATGAGCAGTTCTTC.

The genes are TRBV7-2 and TRBJ2-2; tentatively, D is TRBD2 (6 bases). This CDR3 spans 14 amino acids. The V and J ends lost 3 bases and 7 bases respectively, with 12 bases between them. The germline CDR1 and CDR2 sequences are SGHTA and FQGNSA. CDR3 DNA: TGTGCCAGCAGCTTCGGGGGATTGGGCGGGGAGCTGTTTTTT. Its translation: CASSFGGLGGELFF.